Listed below are T cell receptor beta chains from one sample, sequenced in a study of cytomegalovirus exposure and HLA in healthy donors. Profiling relied on immunoSEQ multiplex PCR, and the TCRdb table lists in-frame clones only, not all of them. In the table there are roughly 130,000 clones, 50% to 80% of which are singletons. Sequenced sample: PBMCs. The receptors shown here come from a woman aged 35 to 49 in good health and CMV-seropositive. CDR3s include the opening cysteine and the closing phenylalanine or tryptophan. A D gene is named only where the DNA matches it firmly. Not every row has a clone size; where given, it reads once, few, many or a size class.

CDR3nt	CDR3aa	j_gene	v_gene	d_gene	abundance
TGTGCCAGCAGTGTGGGACAGGACTATGGCTACACCTTC	CASSVGQDYGYTF	TRBJ1-2	TRBV2	TRBD1	-
TGTGCCAGCAGCCGAGGGACAGGGGGCATTTATGGCTACACCTTC	CASSRGTGGIYGYTF	TRBJ1-2	TRBV27	TRBD1	few
TGTGCCTGGATGTCAAACTCTGGGGCCAACGTCCTGACTTTC	CAWMSNSGANVLTF	TRBJ2-6	TRBV30	-	-
TGTGCCAGCTCCCCCTGGAGCTCCTACAATGAGCAGTTCTTC	CASSPWSSYNEQFF	TRBJ2-1	TRBV18	-	few
TGTGCCAGAGAGGTTTTGGGTGAGCAGTTCTTC	CAREVLGEQFF	TRBJ2-1	TRBV2	-	-
TGTGCCAGCAGCTTTAGTAGCAATCAGCCCCAGCATTTT	CASSFSSNQPQHF	TRBJ1-5	TRBV7-2	-	-
TGTGCCAGCAGGGACCGCAGGGCCGCGAACACTGAAGCTTTCTTT	CASRDRRAANTEAFF	TRBJ1-1	TRBV6-1	-	-
TGTGCCTGGACCCTGCCACCTGACAGGGGAGCCTACAATGAGCAGTTCTTC	CAWTLPPDRGAYNEQFF	TRBJ2-1	TRBV30	TRBD1	-
TGTGCCTGTTCACCCGGGACAGGGGGAACAGATACGCAGTATTTT	CACSPGTGGTDTQYF	TRBJ2-3	TRBV18	TRBD1	-
TGTGCCAGTAGTTCTCTCAGGTTTTCCTACACTGAAGCTTTCTTT	CASSSLRFSYTEAFF	TRBJ1-1	TRBV19	-	-